A single TCR beta chain is shown here with its context. What it binds is not known. This sample was taken from a study of cytomegalovirus exposure and HLA in healthy donors. PCR used 60 Vbeta primers and 13 Jbeta primers. Here immunoSEQ multiplex PCR was the method, and the copy in TCRdb shows in-frame clones only, minus some. The sample has approximately 140,000 clones, around 78% seen once. The germline gives CDR1 MDHEN, CDR2 SYDVKM. The CDR3 is made up of 14 amino acids. V dropped 5 bases and J dropped 6; count of bases not matched to a gene: 5. General observations from the study: Per a prior analysis, the majority of TCR beta V segments were productive roughly 90% or roughly 30% of the time. A highly shared variant cluster was judged a likely technical artifact. Reported performance of the classifier showed diagnosis of cytomegalovirus status with high specificity and sensitivity. While the bulk of TCR sequences proved rare, some public TCRs turned up in many donors.

V and J are TRBV28 and TRBJ2-1, with 9 bases that match TRBD2. The sample taken for sequencing was PBMCs. The TCR was taken from a middle-aged woman in good health and CMV-seronegative. Here the CDR3 reads CASSPGLASNEQFF. The CDR3 DNA follows: TGTGCCAGCAGTCCGGGACTAGCTTCCAATGAGCAGTTCTTC.